Only a few counts were recorded for the clone carrying this T cell receptor beta chain. The CDR3 spans 15 residues. From germline, CDR1 is SGHAT and CDR2 FQNNGV. The ends lost 5 bases at V and 5 bases at J; junction bases unmatched: 10. Method: immunoSEQ multiplex PCR; TCRdb's copy keeps in-frame clones and lacks some. The sample consists of about 240,000 clones, around 82% of them appearing once. The sample belongs to a study of blood T cell repertoires in COVID-19. The TCR sequence derives from a woman aged 70-85 years with acute or convalescent COVID-19. Material: peripheral blood. The chain carries TRBV11-2 and TRBJ1-1; 8 bases agree with TRBD1. CDR3 sequence (DNA): TGTGCCAGCAGCCCAGGACAGGGATTGTCAACTGAAGCTTTCTTT. Translating gives CASSPGQGLSTEAFF.